This TCR beta chain originates from a study of T cell repertoires in ileal Crohn's disease. Study-wide results and limits: Every patient over 26.8% clonality showed endoscopic recurrence. Sorted CD8 T cells held more high-frequency clones than CD4.

Some clones are missing from TCRdb's copy, which holds only in-frame ones; the method was immunoSEQ multiplex PCR. Seen here are roughly 3,900 clones, 70% to 80% observed once, and the top ten hold 7.5% to 8.5%. Concerning this clone: Its antigen is not known. The sample contains more than one DNA sequence encoding this CDR3.

Time point in this sample: neoterminal ileum biopsy at postoperative endoscopy, about 6 months after surgery. This receptor was identified in an adult with Crohn's disease. Sequenced input: ileal tissue.

CDR3 DNA sequence: TGTGCCAGCAGCCGCCGGACAGGGGGCACAGATACGCAGTATTTT. Translating it yields CASSRRTGGTDTQYF. The rearrangement uses TRBV11-3 and TRBJ2-3; 9 positions agree with TRBD1. The V gene's germline CDR1 is SGHNT and CDR2 YENEEA. The length of the CDR3 is 15 residues. V lost 5 bases, J lost 1 base, and 4 bases stayed unmatched.